The clone carrying this T cell receptor beta chain was detected a few times. Its antigen is not known. CDR1 and CDR2 from the germline V gene are LNHDA and SQIVND (reference sequence). The CDR3 length is 15 residues. The V gene lost 3 bases and the J gene lost 0 bases, with 9 bases spanning the gap. A single record per CDR3 protein comes from TCRdb applying MiXCR to the reads. The sample carries about 700,000 distinct CDR3 sequences, around 35% recorded once. The data derive from a study of T cell repertoires in cytomegalovirus infection. Study results and limitations: The ex vivo response showed dominance by HLA-C-restricted CMV-specific TCR beta clonotypes.

Specimen: cultured PBMCs, collected from culture after CMV antigen stimulation. The J gene is TRBJ1-5, the V gene TRBV19; D remains ambiguous. The TCR comes from a human donor in good health (CMV status not recorded). Some clones in this sample may be carry-over from other donors' samples. As DNA, the CDR3 is TGTGCCAGTAGTATTTTTATCGTTAGCAATCAGCCCCAGCATTTT. This gives the protein CASSIFIVSNQPQHF.